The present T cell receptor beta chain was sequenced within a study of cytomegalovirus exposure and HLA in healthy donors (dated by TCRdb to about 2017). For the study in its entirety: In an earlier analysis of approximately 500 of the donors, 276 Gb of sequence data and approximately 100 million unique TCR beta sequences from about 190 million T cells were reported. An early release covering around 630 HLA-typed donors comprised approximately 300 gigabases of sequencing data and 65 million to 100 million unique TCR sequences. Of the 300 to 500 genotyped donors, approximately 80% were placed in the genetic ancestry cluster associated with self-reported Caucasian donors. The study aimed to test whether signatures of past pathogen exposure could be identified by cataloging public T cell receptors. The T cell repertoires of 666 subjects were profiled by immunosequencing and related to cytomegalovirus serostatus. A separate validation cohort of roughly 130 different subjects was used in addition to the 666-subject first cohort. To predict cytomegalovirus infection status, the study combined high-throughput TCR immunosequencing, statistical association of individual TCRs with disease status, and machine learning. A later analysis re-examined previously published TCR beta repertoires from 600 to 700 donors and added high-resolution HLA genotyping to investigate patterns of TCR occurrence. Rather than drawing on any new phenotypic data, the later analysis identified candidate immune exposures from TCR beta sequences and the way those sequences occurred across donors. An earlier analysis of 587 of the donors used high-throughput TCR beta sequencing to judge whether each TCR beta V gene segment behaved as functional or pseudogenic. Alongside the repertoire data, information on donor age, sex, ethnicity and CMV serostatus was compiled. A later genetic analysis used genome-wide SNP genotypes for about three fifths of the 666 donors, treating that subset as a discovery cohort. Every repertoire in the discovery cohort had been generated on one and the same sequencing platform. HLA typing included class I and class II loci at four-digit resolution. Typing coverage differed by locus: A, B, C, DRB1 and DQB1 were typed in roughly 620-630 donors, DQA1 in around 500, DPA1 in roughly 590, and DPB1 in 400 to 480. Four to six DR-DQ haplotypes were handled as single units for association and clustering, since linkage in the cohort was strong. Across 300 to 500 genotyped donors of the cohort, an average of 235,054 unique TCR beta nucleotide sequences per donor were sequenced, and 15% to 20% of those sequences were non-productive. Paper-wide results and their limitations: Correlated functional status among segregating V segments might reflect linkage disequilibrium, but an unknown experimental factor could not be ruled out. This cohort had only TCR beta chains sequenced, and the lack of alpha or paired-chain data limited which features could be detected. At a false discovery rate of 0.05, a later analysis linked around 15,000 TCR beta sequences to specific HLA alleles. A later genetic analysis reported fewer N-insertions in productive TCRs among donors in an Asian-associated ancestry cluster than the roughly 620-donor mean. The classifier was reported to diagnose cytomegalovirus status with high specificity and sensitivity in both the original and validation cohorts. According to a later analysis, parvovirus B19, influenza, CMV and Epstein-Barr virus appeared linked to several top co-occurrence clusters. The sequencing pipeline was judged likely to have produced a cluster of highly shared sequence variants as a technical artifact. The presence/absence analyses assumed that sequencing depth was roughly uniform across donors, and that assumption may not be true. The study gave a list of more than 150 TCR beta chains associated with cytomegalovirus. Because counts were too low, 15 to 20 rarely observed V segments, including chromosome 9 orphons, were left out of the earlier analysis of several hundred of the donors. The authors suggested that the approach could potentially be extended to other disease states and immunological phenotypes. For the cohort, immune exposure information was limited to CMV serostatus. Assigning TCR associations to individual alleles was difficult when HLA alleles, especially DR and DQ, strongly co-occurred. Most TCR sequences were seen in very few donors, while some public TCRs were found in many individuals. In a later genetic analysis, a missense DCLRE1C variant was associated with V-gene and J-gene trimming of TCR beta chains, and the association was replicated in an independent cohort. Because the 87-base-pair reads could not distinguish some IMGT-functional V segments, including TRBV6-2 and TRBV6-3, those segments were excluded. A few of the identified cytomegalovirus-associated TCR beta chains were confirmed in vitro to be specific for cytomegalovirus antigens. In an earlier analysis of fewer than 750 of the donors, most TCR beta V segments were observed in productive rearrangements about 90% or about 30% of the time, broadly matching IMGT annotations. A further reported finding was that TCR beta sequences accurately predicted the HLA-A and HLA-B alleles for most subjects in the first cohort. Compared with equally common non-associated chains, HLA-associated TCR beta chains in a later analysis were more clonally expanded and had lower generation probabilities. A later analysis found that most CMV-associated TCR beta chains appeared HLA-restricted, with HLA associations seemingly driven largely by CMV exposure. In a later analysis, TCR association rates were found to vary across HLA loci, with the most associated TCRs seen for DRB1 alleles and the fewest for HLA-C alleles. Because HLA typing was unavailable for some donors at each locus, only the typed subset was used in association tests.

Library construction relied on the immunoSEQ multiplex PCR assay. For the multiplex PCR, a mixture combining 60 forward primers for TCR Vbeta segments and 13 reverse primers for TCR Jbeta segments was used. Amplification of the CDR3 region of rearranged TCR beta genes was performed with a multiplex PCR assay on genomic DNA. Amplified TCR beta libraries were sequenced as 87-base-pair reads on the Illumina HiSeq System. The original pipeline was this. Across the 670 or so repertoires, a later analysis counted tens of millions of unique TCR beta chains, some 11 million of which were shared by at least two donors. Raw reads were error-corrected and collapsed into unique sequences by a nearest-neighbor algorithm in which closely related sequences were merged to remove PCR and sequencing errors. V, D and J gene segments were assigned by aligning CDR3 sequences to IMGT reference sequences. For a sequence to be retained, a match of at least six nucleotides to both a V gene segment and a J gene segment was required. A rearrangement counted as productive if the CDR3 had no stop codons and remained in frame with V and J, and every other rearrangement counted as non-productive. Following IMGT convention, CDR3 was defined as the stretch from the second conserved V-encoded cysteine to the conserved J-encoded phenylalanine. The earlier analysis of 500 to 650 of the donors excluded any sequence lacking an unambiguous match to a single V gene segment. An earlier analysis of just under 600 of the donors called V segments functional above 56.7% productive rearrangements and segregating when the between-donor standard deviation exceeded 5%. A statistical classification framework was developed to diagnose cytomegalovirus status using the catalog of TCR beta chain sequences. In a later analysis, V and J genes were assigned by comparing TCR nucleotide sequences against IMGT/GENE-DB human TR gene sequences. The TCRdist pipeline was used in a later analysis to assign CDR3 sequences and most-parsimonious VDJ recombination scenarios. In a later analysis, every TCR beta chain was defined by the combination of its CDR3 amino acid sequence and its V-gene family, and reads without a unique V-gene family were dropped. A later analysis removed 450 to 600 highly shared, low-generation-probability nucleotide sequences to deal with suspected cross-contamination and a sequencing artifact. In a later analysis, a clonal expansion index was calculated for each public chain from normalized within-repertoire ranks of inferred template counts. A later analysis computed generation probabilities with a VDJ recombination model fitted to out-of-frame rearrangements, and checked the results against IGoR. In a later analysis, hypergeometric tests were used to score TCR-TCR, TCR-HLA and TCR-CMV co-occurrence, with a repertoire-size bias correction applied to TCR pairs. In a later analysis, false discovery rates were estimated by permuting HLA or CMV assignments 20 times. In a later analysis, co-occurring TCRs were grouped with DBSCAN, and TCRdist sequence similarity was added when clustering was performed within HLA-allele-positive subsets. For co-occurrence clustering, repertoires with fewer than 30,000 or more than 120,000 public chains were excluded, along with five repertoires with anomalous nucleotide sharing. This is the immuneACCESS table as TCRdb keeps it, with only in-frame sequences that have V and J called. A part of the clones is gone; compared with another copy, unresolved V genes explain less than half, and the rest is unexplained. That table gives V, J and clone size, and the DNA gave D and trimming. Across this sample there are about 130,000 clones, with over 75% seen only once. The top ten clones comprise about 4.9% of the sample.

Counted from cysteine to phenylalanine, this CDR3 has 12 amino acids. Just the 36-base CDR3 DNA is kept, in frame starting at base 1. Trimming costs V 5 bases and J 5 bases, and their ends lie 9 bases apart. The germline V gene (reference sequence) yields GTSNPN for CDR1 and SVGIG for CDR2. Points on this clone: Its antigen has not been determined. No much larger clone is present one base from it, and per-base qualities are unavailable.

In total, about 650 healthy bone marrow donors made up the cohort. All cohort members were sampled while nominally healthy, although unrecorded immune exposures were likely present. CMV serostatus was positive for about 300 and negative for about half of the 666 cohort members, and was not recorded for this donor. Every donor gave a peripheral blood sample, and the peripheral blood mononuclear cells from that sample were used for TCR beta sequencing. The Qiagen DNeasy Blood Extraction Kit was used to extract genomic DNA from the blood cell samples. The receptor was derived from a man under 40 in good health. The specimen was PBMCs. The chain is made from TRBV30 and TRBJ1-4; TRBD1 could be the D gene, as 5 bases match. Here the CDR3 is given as CAWGQANEKLFF. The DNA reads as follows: TGTGCCTGGGGACAAGCAAATGAAAAACTGTTTTTT.